Presented here are 9 T cell receptor beta chains from one specimen sequenced in a study of blood T cell repertoires in COVID-19. Clones were read by immunoSEQ multiplex PCR, and TCRdb kept only the in-frame ones, dropping some. The sample includes around 150,000 clones, almost 85% of them seen just once. Sequences were obtained from peripheral blood. The receptors originated from an elderly woman with acute or convalescent COVID-19.

V is TRBV4-1 and J is TRBJ1-2, with 7 bases matching TRBD1. Germline assignment: CDR1 MGHRA and CDR2 YSYEKL. The J segment lost 7 bases and the V segment lost 3 bases, leaving 11 bases of the junction unmatched. The CDR3 loop spans 15 amino acids. The CDR3 nucleotides read TGCGCCAGCAGCCACATGACAGGGCCCACTAGTGGCTACACCTTC. Translated: CASSHMTGPTSGYTF.

The chain uses TRBV5-1 and TRBJ1-1; a weak D match, TRBD1 (6 bases). This CDR3 is built from 16 residues. The V end was cut by 0 bases, the J end by 1 base, with 13 bases between. CDR1 SGHRS and CDR2 YFSETQ come from the germline V gene. CDR3 amino acids: CASSLERQEWNTEAFF. CDR3 nucleotides: TGCGCCAGCAGCTTGGAAAGACAGGAATGGAACACTGAAGCTTTCTTT.

This clone was seen only once. The chain employs TRBV30 and TRBJ1-1, with D uncertain. Germline V gives CDR1 GTSNPN, CDR2 SVGIG (reference sequence). The CDR3 contains 12 residues. Trimming took off 0 bases at V and 0 bases at J, with 2 bases between the two ends. The CDR3 reads CAWSVMNTEAFF. In DNA form, the CDR3 reads TGTGCCTGGAGTGTCATGAACACTGAAGCTTTCTTT.

The V and J genes are TRBV5-4 and TRBJ2-5, with TRBD1 matching 8 bases. This CDR3 has 13 amino acids. V gave up 5 bases and J gave up 6 bases; unmatched junction bases: 6. The germline gives CDR1 SGHNT, CDR2 YYREEE (reference sequence). CDR3 sequence reads: CASRGQGGQTQYF. DNA for the CDR3: TGTGCCAGCAGAGGACAGGGAGGACAGACCCAGTACTTC.

V gene TRBV6-2 or TRBV6-3 combines with J gene TRBJ2-3, with D maybe TRBD2 (6 bases). V was clipped by 0 bases and J by 4 bases, with 11 bases between them. The V gene's germline CDR1 is MNHEY and CDR2 SVGEGT. This CDR3 comprises 15 residues. The DNA of the CDR3 is TGTGCCAGCAGTTACTCAGGCGGGAACTCAGATACGCAGTATTTT. Translated: CASSYSGGNSDTQYF.

The chain joins TRBV30 to TRBJ1-5; 7 bases align to TRBD1. J was trimmed by 7 bases and V by 3 bases; bases with no gene match: 9. Looked up from germline, CDR1 is GTSNPN and CDR2 is SVGIG (reference sequence). The CDR3 extends over 14 amino acids. In nucleotides, the CDR3 is TGTGCCTGGAGGGCTGACAGGGACGAACAGCCCCAGCATTTT. Translated, it gives CAWRADRDEQPQHF.

This chain uses TRBV18 with TRBJ2-1; perhaps TRBD2 as D (6 bases). Germline loops: CDR1 KGHSH, CDR2 LQKENI. CDR3 length: 13 residues. The V end lost 5 bases, the J end lost 9 bases, and 14 bases lay between the germline ends. The CDR3 protein is CASSETREGEQFF. CDR3 DNA sequence: TGTGCCAGCTCAGAGACTAGAGAAGGTGAGCAGTTCTTC.

V and J are TRBV6-5 and TRBJ1-2, with TRBD1 identical over 8 bases. Germline assignment: CDR1 MNHEY and CDR2 SVGAGI. V was clipped by 2 bases and J by 6 bases; unmatched bases: 5. The CDR3 length is 14 residues. As DNA, the CDR3 is TGTGCCAGCAGTTACCCGGGACAGGCCGATGGCTACACCTTC. Translation: CASSYPGQADGYTF.

This clone was found a few times. The chain links TRBV7-7 to TRBJ1-3, with D uncertain. CDR1 is SSHAT and CDR2 is FNYEAQ in the germline V gene (reference sequence). Trimming took 1 base from V and 0 from J, leaving 7 bases between them. This CDR3 spans 15 amino acids. The CDR3 DNA follows: TGTGCCAGCAGCTTAGGGGAGGACTCTGGAAACACCATATATTTT. Translated, it gives CASSLGEDSGNTIYF.